The 5 T cell receptor beta chains in this list originate from one sample, sequenced in a study of response to subunit inactivated influenza vaccine. Each CDR3 protein gets one entry after TCRdb re-called the RT-PCR reads with MiXCR. The table shows 650,000 or so distinct CDR3 sequences, with 12% to 15% occurring only once. The sequencing here drew on PBMCs from blood, taken 14 to 15 days before vaccination. Source of these receptors: a man aged 50 to 60 who received an inactivated influenza vaccine.

Concerning this clonotype itself: Likely a read error: the CDR3 ends without its conserved phenylalanine or tryptophan. V and J are TRBV6-5 and TRBJ2-2; unclear D gene. There are 13 residues in the CDR3. The V gene's germline CDR1 is MNHEY and CDR2 SVGAGI. Trimming left V 2 bases short and J 6 bases short, with 7 bases between. This chain's CDR3 is CASSYLDPGELFS. CDR3 nucleotides: TGTGCCAGCAGTTACCTGGACCCCGGGGAGCTGTTTTCT.

This clonotype was detected only a few times. This chain joins TRBV10-3 and TRBJ2-7; 8 bases are shared with TRBD2. Germline CDR1 and CDR2: ENHRY and SYGVKD. The trim removed 4 bases at V and 3 bases at J, leaving 8 bases unmatched. There are 15 residues in the CDR3. This CDR3 reads CAISATSVQNYEQYF. Written as DNA, the CDR3 is TGTGCCATCAGTGCGACTAGCGTGCAGAACTACGAGCAGTACTTC.

This clonotype has at least ten counts. V and J are TRBV29-1 and TRBJ1-2, with unresolved D. Trimming pared 2 bases from V and 4 bases from J, leaving 5 bases between. Germline CDR1 SQVTM, CDR2 ANQGSEA. The CDR3 sequence is 11 residues long. This CDR3 is CSVELIYGYTF. CDR3 nucleotides: TGCAGCGTTGAATTGATCTATGGCTACACCTTC.

This rearrangement joins TRBV12-5 to TRBJ2-2; possible D gene TRBD2, 6 bases. Germline CDR1 is LGHNT and CDR2 is FRNRAP. V lost 9 bases to trimming and J lost 0 bases, with 11 bases between them. This CDR3 region has 14 residues. DNA of the CDR3: TGTGCTAGCACGGGGGAGTCGAACACCGGGGAGCTGTTTTTT. Its protein is CASTGESNTGELFF.

V is TRBV4-3 and J is TRBJ2-3; D is possibly TRBD2 (5 bases). Trimming stripped 0 bases from V and 0 bases from J, with 13 bases between. CDR1 and CDR2 (germline): LGHNA, YSLEER. The CDR3 has 17 amino acids. The CDR3 is CASSQDEADYSTDTQYF. The CDR3 coding sequence is TGCGCCAGCAGCCAAGATGAGGCAGACTATAGCACAGATACGCAGTATTTT.